This T cell receptor beta chain emerged from a study of blood T cell repertoires in COVID-19 (TCRdb year 2020). Some background on the complete study: The collaborator samples originated in the United States, Italy and Spain and spanned the acute and convalescent phases of COVID-19. Where available, HLA class I and class II types were taken from metadata supplied by the sample provider and were not determined by assay-based typing. The repertoires were released in a freely available public database meant as a resource for research on the immune response to SARS-CoV-2. The samples were drawn from the first 160 participants of the ongoing ImmuneRACE study and from 1,200 or so subjects provided by 6 global collaborators. The dataset comprised deeply sampled blood TCRbeta repertoires from subjects exposed to, actively infected with, or recovered from COVID-19. The material from the prospective study consisted of cDNA or gDNA derived from T cells, B-cell-depleted T cells, or PBMCs. Sample metadata almost always included a de-identified subject ID, COVID-19 status, age in years and sex. Study-wide conclusions, independent of this receptor: Clinical and demographic metadata were provided uncurated, with the amount varying by source and participant.

Trimming at the junction amounts to 2 bases on V and 5 bases on J, and the germline ends lie 15 bases apart. The CDR3 runs 15 residues from the cysteine to the phenylalanine. Of the read, only the CDR3 DNA is kept; its 45 bases are in frame from base 1. The germline V gene encodes CDR1 MNHNY and CDR2 SVGAGI (reference sequence). The collaborating institutions used their own protocols to collect whole blood in K2EDTA tubes. For TCRbeta analysis, collaborators shipped samples in one of three forms: frozen whole blood, isolated PBMCs, or DNA extracted from either of those sample types. Turning to this clone: Its binding antigen is unknown. Qualities for individual bases were not recorded, and no much larger clone is one base off.

The immunoSEQ Assay, a bias-controlled multiplex PCR, was used to amplify TCRbeta CDR3 regions from genomic DNA. On the authors' methods: The number of nucleated cells in each sample was estimated by amplification of reference gene primers within the assay. To quantify the absolute abundance of each unique TCRbeta CDR3 rearrangement, sequence reads were collapsed and filtered. For each sample, productive Simpson clonality was calculated as the square root of Simpson's diversity index across productive rearrangements. The source is immuneACCESS, and TCRdb retained only in-frame sequences with V and J called. Part of the clones is not carried over; for the studies checked, unresolved V genes explain less than half of this, and the remainder is unexplained. The V and J calls and clone size were taken over from that table, and D and trimming were inferred from the DNA. This sample comprises 150,000 to 200,000 clones, 85% to 90% of them detected only once. Less than 3% of the sample is taken by the ten largest.

This TCR came from a man aged 40-49 years with active or convalescent COVID-19. Recombination connected TRBV6-6 to TRBJ1-2; a tentative D call is TRBD1 (5 bases match). The sequencing input was peripheral blood. CDR3 region: CASSYPDRGRYGYTF. The sequenced DNA is TGTGCCAGCAGTTACCCCGACAGAGGAAGGTATGGCTACACCTTC.